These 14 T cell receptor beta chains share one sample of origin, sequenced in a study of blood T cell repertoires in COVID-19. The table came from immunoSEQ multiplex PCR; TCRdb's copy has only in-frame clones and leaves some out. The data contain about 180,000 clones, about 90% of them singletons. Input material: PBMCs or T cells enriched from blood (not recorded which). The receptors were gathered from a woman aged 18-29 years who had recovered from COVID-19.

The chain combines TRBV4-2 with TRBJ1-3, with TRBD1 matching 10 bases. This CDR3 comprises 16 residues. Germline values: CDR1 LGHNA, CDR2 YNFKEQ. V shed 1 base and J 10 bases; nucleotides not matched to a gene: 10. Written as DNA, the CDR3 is TGTGCCAGCAGCCAAGCCGGACCCGGGACAGGGGCTACCATATATTTT. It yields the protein CASSQAGPGTGATIYF.

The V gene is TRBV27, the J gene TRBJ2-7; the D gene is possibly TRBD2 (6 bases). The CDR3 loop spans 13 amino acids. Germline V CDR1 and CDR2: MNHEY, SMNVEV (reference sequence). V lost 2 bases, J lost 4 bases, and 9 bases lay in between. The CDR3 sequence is CASSLRRVYEQYF. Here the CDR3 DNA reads TGTGCCAGCAGTTTAAGGAGGGTATACGAGCAGTACTTC.

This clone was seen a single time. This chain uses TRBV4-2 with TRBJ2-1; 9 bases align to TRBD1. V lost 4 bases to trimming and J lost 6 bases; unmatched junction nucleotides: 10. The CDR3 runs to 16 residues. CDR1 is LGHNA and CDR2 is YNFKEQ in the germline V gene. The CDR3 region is CASSPRDREAFNEQFF. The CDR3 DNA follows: TGTGCCAGCAGCCCTCGGGACAGGGAAGCCTTCAATGAGCAGTTCTTC.

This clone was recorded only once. As DNA, the CDR3 is TGTGCCAGCAGCTTAGTATCCAGGGAAGAGACCCAGTACTTC. This encodes CASSLVSREETQYF. The V call is TRBV7-2, the J call TRBJ2-5, with D perhaps TRBD1 (5 bases). Germline loops: CDR1 SGHTA, CDR2 FQGNSA. The CDR3 covers 14 residues. Trimming removed 1 base from V and 3 bases from J, with 9 bases in between.

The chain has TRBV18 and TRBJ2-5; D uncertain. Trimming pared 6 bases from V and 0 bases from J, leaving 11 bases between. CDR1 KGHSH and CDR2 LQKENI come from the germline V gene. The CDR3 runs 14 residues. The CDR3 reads CASSRSGDQETQYF. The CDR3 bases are TGTGCCAGCTCCCGGTCAGGCGACCAAGAGACCCAGTACTTC.

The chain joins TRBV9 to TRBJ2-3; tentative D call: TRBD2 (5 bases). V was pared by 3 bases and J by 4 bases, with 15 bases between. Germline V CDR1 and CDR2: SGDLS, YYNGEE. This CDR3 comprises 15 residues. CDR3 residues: CASSGRGDGADTQYF. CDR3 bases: TGTGCCAGCAGCGGACGGGGAGATGGCGCAGATACGCAGTATTTT.

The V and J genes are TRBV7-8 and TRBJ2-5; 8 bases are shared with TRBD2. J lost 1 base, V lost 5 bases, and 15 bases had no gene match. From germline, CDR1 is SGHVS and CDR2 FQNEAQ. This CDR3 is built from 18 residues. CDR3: CASSLGLASPLGQETQYF. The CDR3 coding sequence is TGTGCCAGCAGCCTCGGACTAGCTTCCCCACTGGGCCAAGAGACCCAGTACTTC. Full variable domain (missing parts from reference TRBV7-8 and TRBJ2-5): GAGVSQSPRYKVAKRGQDVALRCDPISGHVSLFWYQQALGQGPEFLTYFQNEAQLDKSGLPSDRFFAERPEGSVSTLKIQRTQQEDSAVYLCASSLGLASPLGQETQYFGPGTRLLVL.

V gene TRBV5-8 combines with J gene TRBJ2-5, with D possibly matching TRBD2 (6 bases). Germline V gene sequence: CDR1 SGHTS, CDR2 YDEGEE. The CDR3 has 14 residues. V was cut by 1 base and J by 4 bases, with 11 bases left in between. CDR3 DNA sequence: TGTGCCAGCAGCTTGAGGGAGGTTAGAGAGACCCAGTACTTC. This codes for CASSLREVRETQYF.

This CDR3 reads CASSVRTSGYNEQFF. The CDR3 nucleotides read TGCGCCAGCAGTGTACGGACTAGCGGCTACAATGAGCAGTTCTTC. The chain uses TRBV10-2 and TRBJ2-1; TRBD2 agrees at 10 bases. The CDR3 contains 15 residues. Trimming took 4 bases from V and 3 from J; bases not matched to a gene: 3. Per germline, CDR1 WSHSY and CDR2 SAAADI.

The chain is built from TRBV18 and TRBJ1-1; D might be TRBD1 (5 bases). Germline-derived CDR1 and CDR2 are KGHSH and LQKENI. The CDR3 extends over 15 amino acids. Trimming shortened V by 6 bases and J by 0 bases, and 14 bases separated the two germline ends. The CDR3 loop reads CASSDAGRLNTEAFF. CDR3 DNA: TGTGCCAGCTCTGATGCGGGACGATTGAACACTGAAGCTTTCTTT.

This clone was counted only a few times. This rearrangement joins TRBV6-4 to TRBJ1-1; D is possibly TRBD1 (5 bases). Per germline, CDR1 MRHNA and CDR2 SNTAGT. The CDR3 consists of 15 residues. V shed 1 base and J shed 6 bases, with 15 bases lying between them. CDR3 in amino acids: CASSDFGGSVAEAFF. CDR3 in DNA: TGTGCCAGCAGTGACTTCGGGGGTTCTGTGGCTGAAGCTTTCTTT.

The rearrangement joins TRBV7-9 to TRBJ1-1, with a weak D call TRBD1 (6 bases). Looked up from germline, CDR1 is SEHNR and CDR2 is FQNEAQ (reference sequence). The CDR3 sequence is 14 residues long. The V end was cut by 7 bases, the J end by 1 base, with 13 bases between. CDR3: CASTPLTGNTEAFF. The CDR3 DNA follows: TGTGCCAGCACCCCATTGACAGGGAACACTGAAGCTTTCTTT.

CDR3 region: CASSAGLGGSGANVLTF. The CDR3 DNA reads TGTGCCAGCAGCGCGGGACTAGGAGGCTCTGGGGCCAACGTCCTGACTTTC. This chain links TRBV6-4 with TRBJ2-6, with 8 bases that match TRBD2. CDR3 size: 17 residues. V lost 6 bases and J lost 0; bases outside the gene matches: 7. Germline assignment: CDR1 MRHNA and CDR2 SNTAGT.

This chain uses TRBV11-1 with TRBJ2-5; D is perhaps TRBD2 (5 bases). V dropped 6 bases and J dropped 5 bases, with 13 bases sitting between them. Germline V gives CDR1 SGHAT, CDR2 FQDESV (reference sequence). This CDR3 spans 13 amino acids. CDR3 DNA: TGTGCCAGCAGTCCCCATCGAGGGGAGACCCAGTACTTC. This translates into CASSPHRGETQYF. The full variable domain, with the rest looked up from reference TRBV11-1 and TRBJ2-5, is EAEVAQSPRYKITEKSQAVAFWCDPISGHATLYWYRQILGQGPELLVQFQDESVVDDSQLPKDRFSAERLKGVDSTLKIQPAELGDSAMYLCASSPHRGETQYFGPGTRLLVL.